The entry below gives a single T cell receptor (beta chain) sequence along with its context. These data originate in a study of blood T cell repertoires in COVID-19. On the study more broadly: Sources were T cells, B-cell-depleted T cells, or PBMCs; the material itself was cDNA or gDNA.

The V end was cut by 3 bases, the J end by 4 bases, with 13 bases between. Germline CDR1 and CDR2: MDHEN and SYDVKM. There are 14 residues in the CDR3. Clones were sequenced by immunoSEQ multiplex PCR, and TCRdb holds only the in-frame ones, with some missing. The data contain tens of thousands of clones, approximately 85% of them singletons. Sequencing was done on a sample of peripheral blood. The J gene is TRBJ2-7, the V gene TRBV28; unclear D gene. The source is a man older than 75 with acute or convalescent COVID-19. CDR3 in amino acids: CASSLYNPPYEQYF. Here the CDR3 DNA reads TGTGCCAGCAGTTTGTACAATCCCCCTTACGAGCAGTACTTC. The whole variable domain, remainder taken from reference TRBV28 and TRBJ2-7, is DVKVTQSSRYLVKRTGEKVFLECVQDMDHENMFWYRQDPGLGLRLIYFSYDVKMKEKGDIPEGYSVSREKKERFSLILESASTNQTSMYLCASSLYNPPYEQYFGPGTRLTVT.